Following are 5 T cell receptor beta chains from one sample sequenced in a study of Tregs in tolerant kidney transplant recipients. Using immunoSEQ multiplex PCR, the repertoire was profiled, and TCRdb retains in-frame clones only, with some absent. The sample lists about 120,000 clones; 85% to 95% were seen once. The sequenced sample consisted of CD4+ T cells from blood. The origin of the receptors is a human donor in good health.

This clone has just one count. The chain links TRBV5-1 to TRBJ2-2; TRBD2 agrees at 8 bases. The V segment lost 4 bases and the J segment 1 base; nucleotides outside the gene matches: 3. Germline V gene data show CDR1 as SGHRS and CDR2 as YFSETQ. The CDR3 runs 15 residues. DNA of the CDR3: TGCGCCAGCAGCCCCGGGACTAGGAACACCGGGGAGCTGTTTTTT. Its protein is CASSPGTRNTGELFF.

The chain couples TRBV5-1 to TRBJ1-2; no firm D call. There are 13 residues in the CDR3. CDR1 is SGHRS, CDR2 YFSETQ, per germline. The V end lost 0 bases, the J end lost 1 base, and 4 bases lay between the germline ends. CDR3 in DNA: TGCGCCAGCAGCTTGGACGATAACTATGGCTACACCTTC. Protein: CASSLDDNYGYTF. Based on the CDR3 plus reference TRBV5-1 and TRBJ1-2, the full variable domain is KAGVTQTPRYLIKTRGQQVTLSCSPISGHRSVSWYQQTPGQGLQFLFEYFSETQRNKGNFPGRFSGRQFSNSRSEMNVSTLELGDSALYLCASSLDDNYGYTFGSGTRLTVV.

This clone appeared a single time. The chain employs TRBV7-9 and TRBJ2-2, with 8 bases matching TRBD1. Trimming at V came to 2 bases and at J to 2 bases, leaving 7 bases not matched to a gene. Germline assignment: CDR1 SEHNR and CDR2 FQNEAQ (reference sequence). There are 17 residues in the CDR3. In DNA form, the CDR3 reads TGTGCCAGCAGCTTACCCAGGGACAGGATAAACACCGGGGAGCTGTTTTTT. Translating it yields CASSLPRDRINTGELFF.

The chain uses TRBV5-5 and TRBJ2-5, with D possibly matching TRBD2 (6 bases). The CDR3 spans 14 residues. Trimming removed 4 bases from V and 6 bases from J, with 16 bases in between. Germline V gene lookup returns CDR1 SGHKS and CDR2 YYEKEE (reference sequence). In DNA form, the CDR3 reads TGTGCCAGCAGCCAGGAGGGGATCCTTAAGACCCAGTACTTC. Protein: CASSQEGILKTQYF.

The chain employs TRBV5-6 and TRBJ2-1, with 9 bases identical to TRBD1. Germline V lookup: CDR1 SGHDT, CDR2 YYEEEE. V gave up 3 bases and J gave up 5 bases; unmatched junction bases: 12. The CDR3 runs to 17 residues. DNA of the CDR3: TGTGCCAGCAGCTCACCGTTTGTGGGACAGGGAAACAATGAGCAGTTCTTC. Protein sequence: CASSSPFVGQGNNEQFF.